This TCR beta chain emerged from a study of blood T cells in healthy people across ages. A J-beta primer mix and a sample-barcoded 5' primer were used in a second PCR of roughly 7 to 12 cycles. The template-switch adaptor, which had 12 random nucleotides, put a tag on each cDNA molecule. TCRdb independently ran MiXCR on the 5' RACE reads; one entry per CDR3 protein. The sample holds approximately 800,000 distinct CDR3 sequences, roughly 24% seen once. The CDR3 is 15 residues long. Germline CDR1 and CDR2: KGHSH and LQKENI. A word on this clonotype: An end of the junction does not agree with germline; a read error may underlie this.

They isolated at least 6.5 million PBMCs from each sample. These data were likewise used in another study, on T cells of mothers and their children. That paper adds: The whole RNA yield was converted to cDNA, approximately 1.4 ug per 15 ul. Maternal samples each gave over 8 million TCR beta CDR3 reads, and child samples approximately 2.8 million each.

The sequence was obtained from a boy under 18 in good health. The specimen was blood. The chain links TRBV18 to TRBJ2-1; 13 nucleotides match TRBD2. CDR3 DNA sequence: TGTGCCAGCTCCCCGACTAGCGGGGGGAACAATGAGCGGTTCTTC. This codes for CASSPTSGGNNERFF.